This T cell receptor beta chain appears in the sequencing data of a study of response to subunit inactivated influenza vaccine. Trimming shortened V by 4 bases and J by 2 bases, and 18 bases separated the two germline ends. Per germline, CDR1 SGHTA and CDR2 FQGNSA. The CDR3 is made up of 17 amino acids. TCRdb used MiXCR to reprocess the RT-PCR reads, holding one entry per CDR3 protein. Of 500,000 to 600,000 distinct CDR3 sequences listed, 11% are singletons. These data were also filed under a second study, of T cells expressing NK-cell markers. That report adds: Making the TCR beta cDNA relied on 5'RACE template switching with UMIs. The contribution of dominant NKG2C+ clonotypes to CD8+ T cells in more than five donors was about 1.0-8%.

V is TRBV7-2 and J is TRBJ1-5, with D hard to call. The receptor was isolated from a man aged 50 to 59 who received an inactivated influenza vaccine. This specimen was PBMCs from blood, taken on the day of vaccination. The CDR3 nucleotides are TGTGCCAGCAGCTCCGCCCTCGTCGGGGTTGGCAATCAGCCCCAGCATTTT. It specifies CASSSALVGVGNQPQHF.